This entry features one T cell receptor (beta chain) sequence. Its antigen is currently unknown. The data were taken from a study of T cell responses to AZD1222 COVID-19 vaccine. Whole-study context: Second doses at about 4 or about 12 weeks were pooled. Study-wide points: Only after the peak T cell response were repertoires sampled. White British donors predominated, females outnumbered males, and clonal diversity was possibly underestimated. Spike-spanning, vaccine-associated CD4 TCRs were dominant at 160-218 and 743-854.

V shed 1 base and J shed 3 bases, with 7 bases lying between them. There are 13 residues in the CDR3. CDR1 is SGHAT, CDR2 FQDESV, per germline (reference sequence). Data came from immunoSEQ multiplex PCR; TCRdb stores just in-frame clones and leaves some out. The table has over 110,000 clones, 92% seen once; the top ten hold 2.5% to 3.5%. This material consisted of peripheral blood, taken on day 0 of AZD1222 vaccination. The chain combines TRBV11-1 with TRBJ2-7; unclear D gene. The receptor was derived from an adult in good health. Here the CDR3 reads CASSLERNYEQYF. The CDR3 DNA reads as TGTGCCAGCAGCTTAGAACGAAACTACGAGCAGTACTTC.